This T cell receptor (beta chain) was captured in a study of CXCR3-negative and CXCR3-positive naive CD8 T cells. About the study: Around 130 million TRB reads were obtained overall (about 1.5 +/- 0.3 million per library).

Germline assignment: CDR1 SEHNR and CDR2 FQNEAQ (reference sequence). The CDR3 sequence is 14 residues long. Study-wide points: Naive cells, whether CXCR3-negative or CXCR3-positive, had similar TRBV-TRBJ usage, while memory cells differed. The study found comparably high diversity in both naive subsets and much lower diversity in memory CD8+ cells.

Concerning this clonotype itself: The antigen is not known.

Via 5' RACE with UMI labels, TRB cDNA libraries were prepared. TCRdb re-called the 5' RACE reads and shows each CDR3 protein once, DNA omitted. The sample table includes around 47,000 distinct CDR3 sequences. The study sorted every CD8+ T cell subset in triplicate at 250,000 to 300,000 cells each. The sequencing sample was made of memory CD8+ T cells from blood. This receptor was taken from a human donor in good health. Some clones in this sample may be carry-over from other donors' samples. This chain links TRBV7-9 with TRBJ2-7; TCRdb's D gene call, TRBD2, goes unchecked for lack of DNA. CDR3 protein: CASSPGPLWDEQYF.